The sequence of this T cell receptor beta chain was determined in a study of a mutant IDH1 vaccine in newly diagnosed glioma. Overall study: Beforehand, treatment had been radiotherapy, temozolomide, or both; the majority received both.

With V trimmed by 5 bases and J by 3 bases, 10 bases remained unmatched. CDR1 and CDR2 from the germline V gene are SGHRS and YFSETQ. This CDR3 region has 15 residues. A remark on this clone: Its antigen is undetermined.

Sequencing used immunoSEQ multiplex PCR; TCRdb keeps in-frame clones, though not all of them. The top ten hold roughly 4.6% of the sample, which has about 40,000 clones, roughly 80% seen once. The time point is: week 35, safety follow-up. Every vaccine dose comprised 300 ug of mutant IDH1 20-mer peptide plus topical imiquimod. The sequenced sample was PBMCs, obtained from a glioma patient whose treatment included an IDH1 peptide vaccine. This clonotype originated in a woman aged 45-59 years with glioma. The genes are TRBV5-1 and TRBJ1-2, with 7 bases that match TRBD1. The CDR3 reads CASRWGTGADYGYTF. Written as DNA, the CDR3 is TGCGCCAGCAGATGGGGAACAGGGGCCGACTATGGCTACACCTTC. Full variable domain (missing parts from reference TRBV5-1 and TRBJ1-2): KAGVTQTPRYLIKTRGQQVTLSCSPISGHRSVSWYQQTPGQGLQFLFEYFSETQRNKGNFPGRFSGRQFSNSRSEMNVSTLELGDSALYLCASRWGTGADYGYTFGSGTRLTVV.